This is a list of T cell receptor beta chains from one sample in a study of technical replicates of blood from a few donors. Some clones are missing from TCRdb's copy, which holds only in-frame ones; the method was immunoSEQ multiplex PCR. The sample yields tens of thousands of clones, 92% seen once. The material sequenced was T cells isolated from PBMCs. The receptors derive from a human donor in good health. Both conserved end residues are part of each CDR3. Fields, in order: V gene, J gene, clone size, D gene, CDR3 DNA, CDR3 protein. The D gene is left open where the match is weak. The size field is filled for only some rows; it gives once, few, many or a size class.

>TRBV2|TRBJ1-5|.|.
TGTGCCACAGGGACATCCAGTCAGCCCCAGCATTTT
CATGTSSQPQHF
>TRBV28|TRBJ2-1|.|.
TGTGCCAGCGGTACGGAGAGCTCCTACAATGAGCAGTTCTTC
CASGTESSYNEQFF
>TRBV5-4|TRBJ2-3|.|TRBD1
TGTGCCAGCAGCTTGGACAGGGGGACCACAGATACGCAGTATTTT
CASSLDRGTTDTQYF
>TRBV2|TRBJ2-7|.|.
TGTGCCAGCGGGCCAAGCTCCTACGAGCAGTACTTC
CASGPSSYEQYF
>TRBV2|TRBJ1-1|once|.
TGTGCCAGCAGGTCGGCTTTCTTT
CASRSAFF
>TRBV7-9|TRBJ2-3|once|TRBD1
TGTGCCAGCAGCCCGCGACAGGGACATAGCACAGATACGCAGTATTTT
CASSPRQGHSTDTQYF
>TRBV5-4|TRBJ2-3|.|TRBD2
TGTGCCAGCAGCCCATCTATGCGGGAGGCCATTAGGGGGATCTTAGATACGCAGTATTTT
CASSPSMREAIRGILDTQYF
>TRBV6-5|TRBJ1-1|.|.
TGTGCCAGCGAGGGGTTAGGGAGGGTGACTTTCTTT
CASEGLGRVTFF
>TRBV7-6|TRBJ1-4|.|TRBD1
TGTGCCAGCAGCACCGGGACAGGGAATGAAAAACTGTTTTTT
CASSTGTGNEKLFF
>TRBV11-3|TRBJ2-2|.|.
TGTGCCAGCAGCACCGGGACATCCTCCAACACCGGGGAGCTGTTTTTT
CASSTGTSSNTGELFF
>TRBV28|TRBJ1-4|once|.
TGTGCCAGCAGTTTAGTTTCACATAATGAAAAACTGTTTTTT
CASSLVSHNEKLFF
>TRBV18|TRBJ2-7|.|TRBD2
TGTGCCAGCTCACCCAGCGGGACGTCTGACTACGAGCAGTACTTC
CASSPSGTSDYEQYF
>TRBV27|TRBJ2-3|.|.
TGTGCCAGCAGACTACATACGTCAGATACGCAGTATTTT
CASRLHTSDTQYF
>TRBV29-1|TRBJ1-5|.|TRBD1
TGCAGCGTCTCCGGGACAGGGGATCAGCCCCAGCATTTT
CSVSGTGDQPQHF
>TRBV6-6|TRBJ2-3|.|TRBD2
TGTGCCACCCTAGCGGGAACAGATACGCAGTATTTT
CATLAGTDTQYF
>TRBV4-1|TRBJ2-5|.|TRBD2
TGCGCCAGCAGCGGACGATTAGCGGGGGGGGCCGAGACCCAGTACTTC
CASSGRLAGGAETQYF
>TRBV7-9|TRBJ2-1|.|TRBD1
TGTGCCAGCAGCTCCGAGACAGGGATTCTTTACAATGAGCAGTTCTTC
CASSSETGILYNEQFF
>TRBV5-1|TRBJ2-1|.|.
TGCGCCAGCAGCTTCGGAGAAGGCTCCTACAATGAGCAGTTCTTC
CASSFGEGSYNEQFF